This T cell receptor (beta chain) came from a study of cytomegalovirus exposure and HLA in healthy donors. The study, taken as a whole, reports: A highly shared variant cluster was judged a likely technical artifact. Later analysis demonstrated an association between a missense DCLRE1C variant and TCR beta V- and J-gene trimming.

As for this clone: The antigen remains undetermined.

V was shortened by 5 bases and J by 1 base, with 11 bases between the two germline ends. The CDR3 length is 14 residues. CDR1 is LNHDA, CDR2 SQIVND, per germline (reference sequence). With 60 Vbeta and 13 Jbeta primers, the PCR was carried out. Original processing notes: Later, an analysis found about 83 million unique TCR beta chains, and approximately 10 million of these were shared. Profiling relied on immunoSEQ multiplex PCR, and the TCRdb table lists in-frame clones only, not all of them. V, J and clone size are those of that table, while D and trimming were read from the DNA. The table includes about 160,000 clones, more than 65% detected once.

The source is a middle-aged man in good health and CMV-seropositive. The chain uses TRBV19 and TRBJ1-1; no definite D call. Material: PBMCs. In DNA, the CDR3 is TGTGCCAGTAGTTTCGGGCGGGGGAACACTGAAGCTTTCTTT. Translation gives CASSFGRGNTEAFF.